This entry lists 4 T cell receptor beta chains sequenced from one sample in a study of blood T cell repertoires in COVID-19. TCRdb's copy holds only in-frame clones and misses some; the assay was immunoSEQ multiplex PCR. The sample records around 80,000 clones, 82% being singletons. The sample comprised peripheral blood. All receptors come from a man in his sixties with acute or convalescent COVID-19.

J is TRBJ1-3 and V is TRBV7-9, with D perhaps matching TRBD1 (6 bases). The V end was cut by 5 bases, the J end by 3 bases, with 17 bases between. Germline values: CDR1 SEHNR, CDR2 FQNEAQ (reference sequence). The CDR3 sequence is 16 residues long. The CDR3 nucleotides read TGTGCCAGCAGCCCTCCCAGGGGCCAAATTGGAAACACCATATATTTT. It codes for CASSPPRGQIGNTIYF.

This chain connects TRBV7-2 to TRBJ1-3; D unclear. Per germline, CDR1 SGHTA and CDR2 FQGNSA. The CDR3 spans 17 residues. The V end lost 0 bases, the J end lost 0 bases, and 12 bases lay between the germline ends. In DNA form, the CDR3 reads TGTGCCAGCAGCTTAGCGCCCGGAGGGTACTCTGGAAACACCATATATTTT. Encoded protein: CASSLAPGGYSGNTIYF.

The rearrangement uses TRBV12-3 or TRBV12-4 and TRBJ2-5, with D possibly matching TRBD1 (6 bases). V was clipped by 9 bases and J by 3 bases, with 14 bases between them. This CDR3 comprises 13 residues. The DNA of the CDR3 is TGTGCCAGTAAAAATTCAGGGGAAGAGACCCAGTACTTC. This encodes CASKNSGEETQYF.

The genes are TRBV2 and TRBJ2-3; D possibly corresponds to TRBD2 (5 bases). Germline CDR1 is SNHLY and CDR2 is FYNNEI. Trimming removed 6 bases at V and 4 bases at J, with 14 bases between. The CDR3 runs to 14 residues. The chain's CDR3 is CASRDSRSADTQYF. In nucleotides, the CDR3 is TGTGCCAGCAGGGACTCCCGTTCGGCAGATACGCAGTATTTT.